The rows below give T cell receptor beta chains drawn from one sample of a study of identifying expanded T cells in peripheral blood. Libraries were prepared by immunoSEQ multiplex PCR; TCRdb keeps only in-frame clonotypes and omits some of them. The sample holds some 99,000 clones, about nine tenths seen once. Material: blood. Receptors were obtained from a person aged 18 to 75 in good health. Each CDR3 is given with its conserved first and last residue. A D gene is named only where the DNA matches it firmly. Clone size is given for some rows only: seen once, a few or many times, or a class if the clone is expanded.

>TRBJ2-5|-|TRBV4-3|TRBD2
TGCGCCAGCAGCCAAGAGACTAGCGGGGGCTCGAGGTACTTC
CASSQETSGGSRYF
>TRBJ2-7|-|TRBV30|TRBD1
TGTGCCTGGAGCAGGGGGCTTCGGTACGAGCAGTACTTC
CAWSRGLRYEQYF
>TRBJ2-1|-|TRBV7-9|-
TGTGCCAGCAGCTTATTGGGACTGGCCTACAATGAGCAGTTCTTC
CASSLLGLAYNEQFF
>TRBJ2-7|-|TRBV29-1|-
TGCAGCGTTGAAGATGGAGGGGGCGGGTACGAGCAGTACTTC
CSVEDGGGGYEQYF
>TRBJ1-5|few|TRBV18|-
TGTGCCAGCTCACCTTTTTGGACGGGGGGGAGCAATCAGCCCCAGCATTTT
CASSPFWTGGSNQPQHF
>TRBJ2-3|-|TRBV7-9|-
TGTGCCAGCAGCTTGACTGATACGCAGTATTTT
CASSLTDTQYF
>TRBJ2-1|-|TRBV6-5|TRBD2
TGTGCCAGCAGTTCCGCGGGGGGCTCCTACAATGAGCAGTTCTTC
CASSSAGGSYNEQFF
>TRBJ1-5|-|TRBV2|TRBD1
TGTGCCGGCGACAGGGGTGGCAATCAGCCCCAGCATTTT
CAGDRGGNQPQHF
>TRBJ1-5|-|TRBV6-5|-
TGTGCCAGCAGGGACGGAGAAAATCAGCCCCAGCATTTT
CASRDGENQPQHF
>TRBJ2-5|-|TRBV7-3|-
TGTGCCAGCAGCTTAGGGGGTACAGGAGCGGAGACCCAGTACTTC
CASSLGGTGAETQYF
>TRBJ2-1|-|TRBV4-2|-
TGTGCCAGCGGCGTGGCGTTTCAGTACAATGAGCAGTTCTTC
CASGVAFQYNEQFF
>TRBJ1-2|-|TRBV5-4|-
TGTGCCAGCAGCCTCACAGGGAGGGAGGGAGGTACTAGTGGCTACACCTTC
CASSLTGREGGTSGYTF
>TRBJ2-7|-|TRBV11-2|TRBD1
TGTGCCAGCAGCATAGACAGGGGATCCTACGAGCAGTACTTC
CASSIDRGSYEQYF
>TRBJ1-5|-|TRBV19|TRBD1
TGTGCCAGTAGTATGGACAGGGTGGAGAATCAGCCCCAGCATTTT
CASSMDRVENQPQHF
>TRBJ1-2|once|TRBV5-1|-
TGCGCCAGCAGCGTAGCGGGCAACGGTGCCTATGGCTACACCTTC
CASSVAGNGAYGYTF